This entry is about one T cell receptor beta chain. Its antigen is unknown. In TCRdb, the 5' RACE reads were re-called with MiXCR into one record per CDR3 protein. Counted here are 25,000 to 40,000 distinct CDR3 sequences, roughly a quarter occurring once; the ten biggest clones make up about 4.3%. Broader study findings: Whole repertoires were not studied in the larger cohort, only one V-J beta rearrangement.

The CDR3 length is 15 residues. Trimming pared 3 bases from V and 0 bases from J, leaving 9 bases between. The chain combines TRBV12-3 or TRBV12-4 with TRBJ2-1, with unresolved D. The receptor's source is a female donor with breast cancer. The sequencing input was memory CD4+ T cells sorted from blood. Subset reported: memory CD4+ T cells, CD4+CD45RO+CD25-. The CDR3 sequence is CASSLVGLSYNEQFF. The CDR3 nucleotides read TGTGCCAGCAGTTTGGTCGGGCTCTCCTACAATGAGCAGTTCTTC.